This TCR beta chain was sequenced during a study of blood T cell repertoires in COVID-19. V lost 1 base and J 8 bases, leaving 11 bases between the germline ends. In germline, CDR1 is MGHRA, CDR2 YSYEKL. This CDR3 region has 13 residues. TCRdb keeps only in-frame clones here, not all; method: immunoSEQ multiplex PCR. Among around 250,000 clones listed, approximately 83% were seen once. This receptor was taken from a man over 45 with active or convalescent COVID-19. Input material: peripheral blood. V gene TRBV4-1 combines with J gene TRBJ1-1; maybe TRBD1 (5 bases). The CDR3 DNA reads TGCGCCAGCAGCCAAGCCCAGGGATCCGAAGCTTTCTTT. Its protein product is CASSQAQGSEAFF.